This T cell receptor beta chain appears in the sequencing data of a study of molecular identifiers for immune sequencing clone quantification. In TCRdb, the PCR reads were re-called with MiXCR into one record per CDR3 protein. This table has about 630,000 distinct CDR3 sequences, about 25% appearing once. This clonotype was seen at least ten times. The CDR3 extends over 17 amino acids. In germline, CDR1 is SGHKS, CDR2 YYEKEE (reference sequence). V lost 4 bases to trimming and J lost 0 bases, with 14 bases between them. Sequencing was carried out using naive CD8+ T cells from blood, with Jurkat cell RNA spiked in. Sample subset: FACS-sorted CD8+CD4-CCR7+CD45RA+ naive T cells. The clonotype was recovered from a human donor in good health. Some libraries in this study had Jurkat cell RNA spiked in. The gene calls are TRBV5-5 and TRBJ2-6; D possibly corresponds to TRBD1 (5 bases). The CDR3 coding sequence is TGTGCCAGCAGCCCTTTCAGGGAACGCTCTGGGGCCAACGTCCTGACTTTC. This sequence encodes CASSPFRERSGANVLTF.